The 20 T cell receptor beta chains in this list originate from one sample, sequenced in a study of cytomegalovirus exposure and HLA in healthy donors. The PCR made use of 60 Vbeta and 13 Jbeta primers. The repertoire was sequenced with immunoSEQ multiplex PCR; TCRdb's copy has only in-frame clones and lacks some. The table shows about 40,000 clones, with approximately 86% occurring only once. The sequencing sample was made of PBMCs. All receptors derive from a woman younger than 35 in good health and CMV-seropositive.

Turning to this clone: Other DNA variants within this sample encode the same CDR3. The genes are TRBV6-4 and TRBJ2-1; D is perhaps TRBD2 (6 bases). The CDR3 sequence is 15 residues long. Trimming removed 0 bases from V and 4 bases from J, with 10 bases in between. Germline CDR1 reads MRHNA; CDR2 reads SNTAGT. The DNA of the CDR3 is TGTGCCAGCAGTGACTCTGGCGGGGCGTACAATGAGCAGTTCTTC. This codes for CASSDSGGAYNEQFF.

In this sample, this clone turned up a few times. The DNA is omitted, as the CDR3 cannot be located on it reliably, and the CDR3 follows TCRdb's listing. The chain combines TRBV4-1 with TRBJ2-5; TRBD2 is the table's D call, not checked against the DNA. CDR1 is MGHRA, CDR2 YSYEKL, per germline. The CDR3 length equals 17 residues, ends included. The CDR3 spells CASSPFGSGGESYEQYF.

This rearrangement joins TRBV7-2 to TRBJ1-4, with a weak D call TRBD1 (6 bases). The CDR3 extends over 16 amino acids. The V gene's germline CDR1 is SGHTA and CDR2 FQGNSA. V was shortened by 4 bases and J by 0 bases, with 12 bases between the two germline ends. In nucleotides, the CDR3 is TGTGCCAGCAGCTCTTATCAGGGGTCAACTAATGAAAAACTGTTTTTT. Its protein product is CASSSYQGSTNEKLFF.

The V call is TRBV21-1, the J call TRBJ2-3; TRBD1, the table's D call, lacks a check against the DNA. TRBV21-1 has pseudogene status. The CDR3 has 15 residues. The CDR3 protein is CASSKGTGGTDTQYF. DNA of the CDR3: TGTGCCAGCAGCAAAGGGACAGGGGGCACAGATACGCAGTATTTT.

This clone appeared a single time. The chain has TRBV19 and TRBJ2-2, with TRBD1 matching 10 bases. With V trimmed by 3 bases and J by 9 bases, 10 bases remained unmatched. The CDR3 sequence is 16 residues long. Germline assignment: CDR1 LNHDA and CDR2 SQIVND (reference sequence). The CDR3 reads CASSIYGQGVTRELFF. As DNA, the CDR3 is TGTGCCAGTAGTATTTACGGACAGGGGGTGACAAGGGAGCTGTTTTTT. Full variable domain (outside the CDR3, taken from reference TRBV19 and TRBJ2-2): DGGITQSPKYLFRKEGQNVTLSCEQNLNHDAMYWYRQDPGQGLRLIYYSQIVNDFQKGDIAEGYSVSREKKESFPLTVTSAQKNPTAFYLCASSIYGQGVTRELFFGEGSRLTVL.

The rearrangement links TRBV6-5 to TRBJ2-7; D is possibly TRBD2 (5 bases). V was pared by 5 bases and J by 0 bases, with 8 bases between. The germline CDR1 and CDR2 sequences are MNHEY and SVGAGI. This CDR3 has 13 amino acids. CDR3 protein: CASSAGNSYEQYF. CDR3 nucleotide sequence: TGTGCCAGCAGTGCCGGGAACTCCTACGAGCAGTACTTC.

This chain links TRBV2 with TRBJ1-5, with a possible D match to TRBD1 (6 bases). V lost 1 base and J 4 bases, leaving 20 bases between the germline ends. The CDR3 covers 18 residues. Germline CDR1 is SNHLY and CDR2 is FYNNEI. CDR3 DNA: TGTGCCAGCAGTGAAGGTATCTGGACACAGGGTTCAAATCAGCCCCAGCATTTT. This gives the protein CASSEGIWTQGSNQPQHF.

This rearrangement joins TRBV27 to TRBJ1-1; weak D call: TRBD1 (6 bases). Trimming left V 2 bases short and J 4 bases short, with 8 bases between. The CDR3 runs to 13 residues. CDR1 MNHEY and CDR2 SMNVEV come from the germline V gene (reference sequence). The CDR3 reads CASSLQGTTEAFF. The DNA of the CDR3 is TGTGCCAGCAGTTTACAGGGGACCACTGAAGCTTTCTTT.

The CDR3 nucleotides are TGTGCCTGGAGTTCAGGGGATGGGGGCTACACCTTC. It encodes CAWSSGDGGYTF. J is TRBJ1-2 and V is TRBV30, with D tentatively TRBD1 (6 bases). The CDR3 contains 12 residues. CDR1 is GTSNPN, CDR2 SVGIG, per germline (reference sequence). With 2 bases removed from V and 8 bases from J, the gap between germline ends came to 12 bases. The variable domain in full, with the rest retrieved from reference TRBV30 and TRBJ1-2, is SQTIHQWPATLVQPVGSPLSLECTVEGTSNPNLYWYRQAAGRGLQLLFYSVGIGQISSEVPQNLSASRPQDRQFILSSKKLLLSDSGFYLCAWSSGDGGYTFGSGTRLTVV.

The chain has TRBV30 and TRBJ1-1, with D perhaps TRBD1 (5 bases). V lost 1 base and J lost 3, with 18 bases in between. The CDR3 extends over 16 amino acids. In germline, CDR1 is GTSNPN, CDR2 SVGIG (reference sequence). CDR3: CAWSGVEGRADTEAFF. The CDR3 DNA is TGTGCCTGGAGTGGGGTGGAGGGGAGGGCGGACACTGAAGCTTTCTTT.

The V and J genes are TRBV4-3 and TRBJ2-6, with D uncertain. The CDR3 sequence is 17 residues long. CDR1 is LGHNA and CDR2 is YSLEER in the germline V gene. Trimming pared 1 base from V and 4 bases from J, leaving 14 bases between. The CDR3 loop is CASSQVVSVVGANVLTF. In DNA, the CDR3 is TGCGCCAGCAGCCAAGTTGTGAGTGTGGTCGGGGCCAACGTCCTGACTTTC.

V and J are TRBV10-1 and TRBJ2-1; 7 bases are shared with TRBD1. J was trimmed by 0 bases and V by 2 bases; bases with no gene match: 10. The CDR3 runs to 18 residues. The V gene's germline CDR1 is WNHNN and CDR2 SYGVQD (reference sequence). In DNA form, the CDR3 reads TGCGCCAGCAGTGAGCCGGGGACAGCTTTCCGCTCCTACAATGAGCAGTTCTTC. Its protein is CASSEPGTAFRSYNEQFF.

The count of this clone is one. V and J are TRBV14 and TRBJ2-3; perhaps TRBD2 as D (6 bases). V was shortened by 4 bases and J by 4 bases, with 15 bases between the two germline ends. The length of the CDR3 is 15 residues. CDR1 SGHDN and CDR2 FVKESK come from the germline V gene. The CDR3 is CASSPEGLLADTQYF. The CDR3 DNA is TGTGCCAGCAGCCCGGAGGGGCTTCTAGCAGATACGCAGTATTTT.

This clone came up once. The CDR3 bases are TGTGCCAGTAGTATCAGACAGAACACTGAAGCTTTCTTT. This translates into CASSIRQNTEAFF. The V and J genes are TRBV19 and TRBJ1-1; D remains unclear. V was pared by 3 bases and J by 1 base, with 6 bases between. CDR1 is LNHDA, CDR2 SQIVND, per germline (reference sequence). The CDR3 runs to 13 residues.

The chain joins TRBV4-3 to TRBJ2-1; 11 bases agree with TRBD2. Germline V lookup: CDR1 LGHNA, CDR2 YSLEER. V was clipped by 3 bases and J by 2 bases; unmatched bases: 3. The CDR3 spans 16 residues. This CDR3 reads CASSHQLAGAYNEQFF. CDR3 DNA: TGCGCCAGCAGCCACCAACTAGCGGGGGCCTACAATGAGCAGTTCTTC.

The CDR3 loop reads CASKQLLTGANGELFF. The CDR3 bases are TGTGCCAGCAAGCAGTTACTAACAGGGGCGAACGGGGAGCTGTTTTTT. The rearrangement joins TRBV2 to TRBJ2-2; 7 nucleotides match TRBD1. Germline V gene sequence: CDR1 SNHLY, CDR2 FYNNEI. The length of the CDR3 is 16 residues. V was clipped by 7 bases and J by 7 bases; unmatched bases: 15. The variable domain in full, with the rest retrieved from reference TRBV2 and TRBJ2-2, is EPEVTQTPSHQVTQMGQEVILRCVPISNHLYFYWYRQILGQKVEFLVSFYNNEISEKSEIFDDQFSVERPDGSNFTLKIRSTKLEDSAMYFCASKQLLTGANGELFFGEGSRLTVL.

J is TRBJ1-2 and V is TRBV6-1, with TRBD1 identical over 8 bases. The CDR3 length is 15 residues. V lost 0 bases, J lost 7 bases, and 7 bases stayed unmatched. Looked up from germline, CDR1 is MNHNS and CDR2 is SASEGT. This chain's CDR3 is CASSEARTGWGGYTF. CDR3 DNA: TGTGCCAGCAGTGAAGCAAGGACAGGGTGGGGTGGCTACACCTTC.

This sequence joins TRBV15 and TRBJ2-7; TRBD1 might be the D (6 bases). Germline CDR1 reads LNHNV; CDR2 reads YYDKDF (reference sequence). Trimming cost V 1 base and J 5 bases, with 18 bases left between them. The CDR3 runs to 16 residues. Here the CDR3 DNA reads TGTGCCACCAGCAGAGTCAGGGCAGGGGCACTAAACGAGCAGTACTTC. It encodes CATSRVRAGALNEQYF.

This clone was seen a single time. V is TRBV18 and J is TRBJ1-1; TRBD1 matches at 7 bases. CDR3 length: 15 residues. Per the germline V gene, CDR1 is KGHSH and CDR2 is LQKENI. The V gene end was trimmed by 3 bases and the J gene end by 7 bases; junction bases not matched to a gene: 11. The CDR3 spells CASSPKTGIVGEAFF. DNA for the CDR3: TGTGCCAGCTCACCGAAGACAGGGATAGTGGGTGAAGCTTTCTTT.

This chain links TRBV9 with TRBJ1-1; tentatively, D is TRBD1 (6 bases). Looked up from germline, CDR1 is SGDLS and CDR2 is YYNGEE. The CDR3 loop spans 14 amino acids. Trimming stripped 2 bases from V and 1 base from J, with 9 bases between. The CDR3 here is CASSVGRGNTEAFF. The CDR3 bases are TGTGCCAGCAGCGTGGGCAGGGGGAACACTGAAGCTTTCTTT. The entire variable domain, with the rest obtained from reference TRBV9 and TRBJ1-1, is as follows: DSGVTQTPKHLITATGQRVTLRCSPRSGDLSVYWYQQSLDQGLQFLIQYYNGEERAKGNILERFSAQQFPDLHSELNLSSLELGDSALYFCASSVGRGNTEAFFGQGTRLTVV.